This TCR beta chain was profiled in a study of shared clonotypes between healthy human individuals. Overall study results and limits: The low donor count limited represented genetic and exposure-history diversity.

Comment on this clone: The antigen remains undetermined.

CD45RO-negative CD8 cells positively selected for CCR7 made up the naive population, which excluded terminally differentiated effector memory CD45RA+ cells. All participating donors were Caucasian adults from Nashville, Tennessee. The CDR3 is 18 amino acids. Germline trimming cut 6 bases from V and 0 bases from J; bases unmatched to any gene: 10. Germline-derived CDR1 and CDR2 are MDHEN and SYDVKM. Per sorted-subset replicate PCR, input was approximately 0.2 ug DNA, representing tens of thousands of T cell genomes. Method: immunoSEQ multiplex PCR; TCRdb's copy keeps in-frame clones and lacks some. The sample contains about 2 million clones, about 95% of which appear only once.

The chain has TRBV28 and TRBJ1-6, with 8 positions matching TRBD1. The sample comprised naive CD8+ T cells sorted from blood. The receptor was isolated from a man aged 18 to 29 in good health. This chain's CDR3 is CASSRGQALGSYNSPLHF. As DNA, the CDR3 is TGTGCCAGCAGCCGGGGACAGGCCTTGGGCTCCTATAATTCACCCCTCCACTTT.